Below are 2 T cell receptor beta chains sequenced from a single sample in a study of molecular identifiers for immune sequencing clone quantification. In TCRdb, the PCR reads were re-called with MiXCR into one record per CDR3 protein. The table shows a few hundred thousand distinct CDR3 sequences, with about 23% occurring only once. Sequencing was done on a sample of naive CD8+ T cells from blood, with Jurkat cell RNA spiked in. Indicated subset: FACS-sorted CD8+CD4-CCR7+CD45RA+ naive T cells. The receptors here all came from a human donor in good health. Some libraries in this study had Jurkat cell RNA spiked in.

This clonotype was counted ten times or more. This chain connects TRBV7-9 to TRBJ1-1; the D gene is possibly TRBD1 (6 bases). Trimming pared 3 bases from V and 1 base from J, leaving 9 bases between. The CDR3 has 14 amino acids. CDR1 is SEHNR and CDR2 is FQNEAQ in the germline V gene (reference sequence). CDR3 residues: CASSLTGTNTEAFF. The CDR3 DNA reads TGTGCCAGCAGCTTGACAGGAACGAACACTGAAGCTTTCTTT.

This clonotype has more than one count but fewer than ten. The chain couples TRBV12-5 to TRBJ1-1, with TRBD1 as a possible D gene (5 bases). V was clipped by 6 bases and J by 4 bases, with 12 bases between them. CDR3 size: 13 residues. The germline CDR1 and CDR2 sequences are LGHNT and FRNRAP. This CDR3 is CASGWAGTTEAFF. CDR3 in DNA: TGTGCTAGTGGCTGGGCCGGGACCACTGAAGCTTTCTTT.